Shown below are 17 T cell receptor beta chains from a single sample sequenced in a study of T cell responses to AZD1222 COVID-19 vaccine. Sequenced by immunoSEQ multiplex PCR; TCRdb stores in-frame clones only, minus some. The sample contains about 120,000 clones, about 83% of which appear only once. Sequenced here: peripheral blood, sampled on day 0 of AZD1222 vaccination. These receptor sequences come from an adult in good health.

V and J are TRBV15 and TRBJ2-6, with 9 bases matching TRBD1. Germline V lookup: CDR1 LNHNV, CDR2 YYDKDF (reference sequence). J gave up 4 bases and V 5 bases, and 9 bases lay outside the gene matches. The CDR3 runs to 17 residues. CDR3 sequence (DNA): TGTGCCACCAGCTCCGGGACAGGGTTAGGAGGGGCCAACGTCCTGACTTTC. Amino acids: CATSSGTGLGGANVLTF.

This clone was picked up one time. The genes are TRBV30 and TRBJ1-6, with D possibly matching TRBD1 (5 bases). With 5 bases removed from V and 10 bases from J, the gap between germline ends came to 15 bases. The CDR3 is made up of 13 amino acids. Germline values: CDR1 GTSNPN, CDR2 SVGIG (reference sequence). CDR3 residues: CAWGTGPESPLHF. CDR3 DNA sequence: TGTGCCTGGGGGACGGGTCCGGAGTCACCCCTCCACTTT.

This rearrangement joins TRBV29-1 to TRBJ2-1; the D gene is possibly TRBD2 (5 bases). CDR3 length: 13 residues. V was trimmed by 4 bases and J by 0 bases, leaving 7 bases between them. Germline CDR1 SQVTM, CDR2 ANQGSEA. The CDR3 bases are TGCAGCGTTGGGACTTCCTCCTACAATGAGCAGTTCTTC. This translates into CSVGTSSYNEQFF.

This clone has just a few counts. V gene TRBV3-1 (or the pseudogene TRBV3-2) combines with J gene TRBJ2-2; D remains ambiguous. V gave up 1 base and J gave up 6 bases, with 15 bases separating them. Germline assignment: CDR1 LGHDT and CDR2 YNNKEL (reference sequence). The length of the CDR3 is 16 residues. CDR3 sequence reads: CASSQGLLGSAGELFF. DNA for the CDR3: TGTGCCAGCAGCCAAGGCCTTCTAGGGTCGGCCGGGGAGCTGTTTTTT.

The chain couples TRBV19 to TRBJ1-1; 7 bases align to TRBD1. Germline-derived CDR1 and CDR2 are LNHDA and SQIVND (reference sequence). After removal of 6 bases from V and 1 base from J, the junction contained 5 bases not matched to a gene. This CDR3 contains 14 residues. The CDR3, as DNA: TGTGCCAGTAGGACGCACAGGGGGAACACTGAAGCTTTCTTT. Translation: CASRTHRGNTEAFF.

The rearrangement joins TRBV9 to TRBJ2-3, with TRBD2 identical over 7 bases. CDR1 is SGDLS, CDR2 YYNGEE, per germline. V was clipped by 2 bases and J by 2 bases; unmatched bases: 5. The CDR3 is 15 amino acids. CDR3 region: CASSVPSGLTDTQYF. CDR3 coding DNA: TGTGCCAGCAGCGTCCCTAGCGGACTCACAGATACGCAGTATTTT.

V usage is TRBV7-3 and J usage is TRBJ1-1; weak D call: TRBD1 (5 bases). V was pared by 2 bases and J by 3 bases, with 7 bases between. The CDR3 sequence is 13 residues long. CDR1 SGHTA and CDR2 FQGTGA come from the germline V gene. This chain's CDR3 is CASSLVTDTEAFF. DNA for the CDR3: TGTGCCAGCAGCTTAGTGACAGACACTGAAGCTTTCTTT.

The gene calls are TRBV5-1 and TRBJ2-7; 8 bases are shared with TRBD2. Germline lookup yields CDR1 SGHRS and CDR2 YFSETQ. V was clipped by 0 bases and J by 3 bases; unmatched bases: 2. This CDR3 is 14 amino acids long. The CDR3: CASSLEGLGYEQYF. As DNA, the CDR3 is TGCGCCAGCAGCTTGGAGGGACTAGGCTACGAGCAGTACTTC.

V and J are TRBV11-3 and TRBJ2-7; no reliable D call. Germline loops: CDR1 SGHNT, CDR2 YENEEA. V was clipped by 3 bases and J by 2 bases, with 8 bases between them. The CDR3 is 13 amino acids. The CDR3 nucleotides read TGTGCCAGCAGCTTGTCAGGTACCTACGAGCAGTACTTC. Its translation: CASSLSGTYEQYF.

The V and J genes are TRBV28 and TRBJ1-5; no clear D gene. V lost 7 bases and J 0 bases, leaving 16 bases between the germline ends. The CDR3 contains 16 residues. Germline assignment: CDR1 MDHEN and CDR2 SYDVKM. CDR3 nucleotide sequence: TGTGCCAGCACCATGTCAGGACCTAGTAGCAATCAGCCCCAGCATTTT. The encoded protein is CASTMSGPSSNQPQHF.

J is TRBJ2-7 and V is TRBV5-1; no definite D call. Germline CDR1 SGHRS, CDR2 YFSETQ. The V and J ends lost 1 base and 8 bases respectively, with 16 bases between them. This CDR3 comprises 14 residues. CDR3 coding DNA: TGCGCCAGCAGCTTGTCCGACCCTGCCACCAAGCAGTACTTC. Protein: CASSLSDPATKQYF.

The chain links TRBV11-3 to TRBJ2-1, with TRBD2 matching 11 bases. The CDR3 has 17 amino acids. V gave up 1 base and J gave up 5 bases; unmatched junction bases: 7. Looked up from germline, CDR1 is SGHNT and CDR2 is YENEEA. The CDR3 bases are TGTGCCAGCAGCTTAGGTCTAGCGGGAGGTACGAACAATGAGCAGTTCTTC. It specifies CASSLGLAGGTNNEQFF.

V usage is TRBV2 and J usage is TRBJ2-3, with 9 bases matching TRBD2. Germline-derived CDR1 and CDR2 are SNHLY and FYNNEI. CDR3 length: 14 residues. V shed 10 bases, J shed 1 base, and the junction held 6 bases outside the gene matches. This CDR3 reads CATSSGTGTDTQYF. In nucleotides, the CDR3 is TGTGCCACGTCTAGCGGGACCGGCACAGATACGCAGTATTTT.

This chain connects TRBV28 to TRBJ2-7; no clear D. The CDR3 is 12 residues long. Germline loops: CDR1 MDHEN, CDR2 SYDVKM. V lost 7 bases, J lost 2 bases, and 9 bases lay in between. CDR3 in amino acids: CASKSLPYEQYF. The CDR3 nucleotides are TGTGCCAGCAAGTCCCTCCCCTACGAGCAGTACTTC.

V usage is TRBV5-6 and J usage is TRBJ2-3; TRBD1 aligns across 8 bases. The CDR3 runs to 14 residues. Germline loops: CDR1 SGHDT, CDR2 YYEEEE. Losses at the gene ends were 0 bases for V and 4 bases for J; bases not matched to a gene: 1. In DNA, the CDR3 is TGTGCCAGCAGCTTGGGACAGGGGTCAGATACGCAGTATTTT. The encoded protein is CASSLGQGSDTQYF.

The genes are TRBV9 and TRBJ2-3, with TRBD2 identical over 12 bases. Germline CDR1 and CDR2: SGDLS and YYNGEE. The J segment lost 0 bases and the V segment lost 0 bases, leaving 17 bases of the junction unmatched. The CDR3 has 22 amino acids. The CDR3 spells CASSVAARTRTSGDPSTDTQYF. CDR3 sequence (DNA): TGTGCCAGCAGCGTAGCCGCGCGGACTAGGACTAGCGGGGACCCTAGCACAGATACGCAGTATTTT.

V usage is TRBV29-1 and J usage is TRBJ1-1, with D tentatively TRBD1 (5 bases). Germline V gene lookup returns CDR1 SQVTM and CDR2 ANQGSEA. Trimming shortened V by 7 bases and J by 3 bases, and 12 bases separated the two germline ends. This CDR3 is built from 12 residues. CDR3 coding DNA: TGCAGCGGACAGCAGGGAGACACTGAAGCTTTCTTT. Its protein is CSGQQGDTEAFF.